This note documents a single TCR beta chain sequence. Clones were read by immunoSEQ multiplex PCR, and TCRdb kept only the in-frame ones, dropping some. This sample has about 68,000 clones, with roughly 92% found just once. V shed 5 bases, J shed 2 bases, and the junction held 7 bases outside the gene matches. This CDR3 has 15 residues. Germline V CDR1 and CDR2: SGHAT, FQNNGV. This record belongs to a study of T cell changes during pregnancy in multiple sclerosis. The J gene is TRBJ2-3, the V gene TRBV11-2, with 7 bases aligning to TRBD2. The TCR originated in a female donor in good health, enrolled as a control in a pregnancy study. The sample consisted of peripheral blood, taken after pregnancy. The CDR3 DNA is TGTGCCAGCAGCCTGAGGGGACTATCCACAGATACGCAGTATTTT. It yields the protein CASSLRGLSTDTQYF.